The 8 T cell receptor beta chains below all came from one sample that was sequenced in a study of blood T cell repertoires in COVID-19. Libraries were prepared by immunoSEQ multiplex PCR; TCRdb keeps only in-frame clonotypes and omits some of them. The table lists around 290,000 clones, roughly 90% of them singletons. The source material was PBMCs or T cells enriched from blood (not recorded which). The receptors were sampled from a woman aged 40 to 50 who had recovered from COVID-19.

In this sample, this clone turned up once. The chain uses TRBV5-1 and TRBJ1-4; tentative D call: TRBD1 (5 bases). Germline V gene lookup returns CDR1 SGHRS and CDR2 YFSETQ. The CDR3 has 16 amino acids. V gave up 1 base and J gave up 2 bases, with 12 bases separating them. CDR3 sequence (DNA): TGCGCCAGCAGCTTGCCTTCGGGGGTGACTAATGAAAAACTGTTTTTT. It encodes CASSLPSGVTNEKLFF.

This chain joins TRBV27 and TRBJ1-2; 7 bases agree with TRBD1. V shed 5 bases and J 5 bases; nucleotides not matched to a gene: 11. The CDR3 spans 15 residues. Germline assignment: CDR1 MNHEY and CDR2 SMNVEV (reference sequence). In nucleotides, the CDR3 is TGTGCCAGCAGTCCAAGACAGGGCACCCAATATGGCTACACCTTC. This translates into CASSPRQGTQYGYTF.

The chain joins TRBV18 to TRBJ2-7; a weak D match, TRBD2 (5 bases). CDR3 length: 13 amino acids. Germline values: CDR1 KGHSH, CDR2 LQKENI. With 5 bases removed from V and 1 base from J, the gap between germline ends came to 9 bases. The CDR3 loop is CASSFGGSYEQYF. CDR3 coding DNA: TGTGCCAGCTCATTCGGCGGGTCCTACGAGCAGTACTTC. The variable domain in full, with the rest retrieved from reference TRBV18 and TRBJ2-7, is NAGVMQNPRHLVRRRGQEARLRCSPMKGHSHVYWYRQLPEEGLKFMVYLQKENIIDESGMPKERFSAEFPKEGPSILRIQQVVRGDSAAYFCASSFGGSYEQYFGPGTRLTVT.

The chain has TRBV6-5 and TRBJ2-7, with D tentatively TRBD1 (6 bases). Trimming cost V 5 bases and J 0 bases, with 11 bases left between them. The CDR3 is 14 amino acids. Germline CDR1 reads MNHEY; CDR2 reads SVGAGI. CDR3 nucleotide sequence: TGTGCCAGCAGTAACAGGGCAGTCTCCTACGAGCAGTACTTC. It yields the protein CASSNRAVSYEQYF.

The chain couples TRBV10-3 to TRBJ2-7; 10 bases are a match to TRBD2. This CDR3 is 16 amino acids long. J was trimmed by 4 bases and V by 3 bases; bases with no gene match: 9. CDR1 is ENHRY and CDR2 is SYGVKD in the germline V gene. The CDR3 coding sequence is TGTGCCATCAGTGACTCGAGCGGGAGGGCCGATTACGAGCAGTACTTC. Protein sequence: CAISDSSGRADYEQYF.

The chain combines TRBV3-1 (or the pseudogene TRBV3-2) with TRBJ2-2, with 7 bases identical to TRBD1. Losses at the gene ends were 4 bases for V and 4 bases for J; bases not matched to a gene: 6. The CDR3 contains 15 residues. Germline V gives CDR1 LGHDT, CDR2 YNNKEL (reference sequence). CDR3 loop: CASSPAGTATGELFF. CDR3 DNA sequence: TGTGCCAGCAGCCCTGCCGGGACAGCCACCGGGGAGCTGTTTTTT.

In nucleotides, the CDR3 is TGTGCCAGCAGTGAAGGGTCCCAGGGGGGACAGTACAATCAGCCCCAGCATTTT. Translated, it gives CASSEGSQGGQYNQPQHF. The rearrangement links TRBV25-1 to TRBJ1-5, with 7 nucleotides matching TRBD1. Germline assignment: CDR1 MGHDK and CDR2 SYGVNS. This CDR3 has 18 residues. V lost 2 bases to trimming and J lost 3 bases; unmatched junction nucleotides: 13.

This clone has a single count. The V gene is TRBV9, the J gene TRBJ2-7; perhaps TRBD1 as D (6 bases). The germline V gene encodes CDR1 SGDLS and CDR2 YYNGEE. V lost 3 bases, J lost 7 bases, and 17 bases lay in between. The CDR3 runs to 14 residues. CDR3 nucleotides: TGTGCCAGCAGCGCGACAGGTCAATCGGGGGAGCAGTACTTC. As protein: CASSATGQSGEQYF.